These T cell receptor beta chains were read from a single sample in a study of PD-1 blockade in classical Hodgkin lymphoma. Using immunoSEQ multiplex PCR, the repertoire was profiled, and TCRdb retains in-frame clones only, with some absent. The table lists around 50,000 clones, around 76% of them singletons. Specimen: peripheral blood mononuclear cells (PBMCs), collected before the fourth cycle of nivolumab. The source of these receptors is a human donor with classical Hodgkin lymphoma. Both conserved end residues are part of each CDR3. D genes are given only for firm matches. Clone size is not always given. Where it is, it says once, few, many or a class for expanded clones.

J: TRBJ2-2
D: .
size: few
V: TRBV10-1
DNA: TGCGCCAGTTCCCCTTCCATTTCACCCGGGGAGCTGTTTTTT
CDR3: CASSPSISPGELFF

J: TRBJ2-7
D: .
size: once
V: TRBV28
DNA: TGTGCCAGCAGCTTGAGCGGGCTCTCCTACGAGCAGTACTTC
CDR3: CASSLSGLSYEQYF

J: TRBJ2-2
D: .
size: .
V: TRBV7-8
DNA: TGTGCCAGCAGCCTAGATCAGGGGCGTGCCGGGGAGCTGTTTTTT
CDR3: CASSLDQGRAGELFF

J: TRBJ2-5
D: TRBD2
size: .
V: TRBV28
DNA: TGTGCCAGCAACCAACCCGGGAGGGTACAAGAGACCCAGTACTTC
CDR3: CASNQPGRVQETQYF

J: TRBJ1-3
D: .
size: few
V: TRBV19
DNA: TGTGCCAGTAGCCTTGGGACGAACTCTGGAAACACCATATATTTT
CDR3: CASSLGTNSGNTIYF

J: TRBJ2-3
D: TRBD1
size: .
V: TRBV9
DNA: TGTGCCAGCAGCGACACAGGGGGCGCGAGAGATACGCAGTATTTT
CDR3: CASSDTGGARDTQYF

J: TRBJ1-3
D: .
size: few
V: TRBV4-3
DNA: TGCGCCAGCAGCCTAGTTAGCTCTGGAAACACCATATATTTT
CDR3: CASSLVSSGNTIYF

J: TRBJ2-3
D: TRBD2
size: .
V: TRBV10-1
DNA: TGCGCCAGCAGTGATGCGGGAGCAGATACGCAGTATTTT
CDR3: CASSDAGADTQYF

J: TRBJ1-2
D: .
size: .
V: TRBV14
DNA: TGTGCCAGCAGCCAAGTTACAGGAGGGGATGGCTACACCTTC
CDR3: CASSQVTGGDGYTF

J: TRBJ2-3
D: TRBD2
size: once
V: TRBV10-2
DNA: TGCGCCAGCAGTGTAGCGGGAGGGTATGGCACAGATACGCAGTATTTT
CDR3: CASSVAGGYGTDTQYF

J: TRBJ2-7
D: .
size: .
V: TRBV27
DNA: TGTGCCAGCAGTTTAGTAGGGTCTATTGCCTACGAGCAGTACTTC
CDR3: CASSLVGSIAYEQYF

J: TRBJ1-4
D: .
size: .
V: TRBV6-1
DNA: TGTGCCAGCAGTCGACCCCATAATGAAAAACTGTTTTTT
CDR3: CASSRPHNEKLFF

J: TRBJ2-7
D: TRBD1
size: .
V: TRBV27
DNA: TGTGCCAGCAGTTTAGGGGGACAGGGCTACGAGCAGTACTTC
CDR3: CASSLGGQGYEQYF

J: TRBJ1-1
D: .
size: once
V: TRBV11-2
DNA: TGTGCCAGCAGCGCCTTCGGTCCGGAGAACACTGAAGCTTTCTTT
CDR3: CASSAFGPENTEAFF

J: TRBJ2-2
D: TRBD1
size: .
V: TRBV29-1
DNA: TGCAGCGTTTGTACAGGGGGCAGTTACGACGGGGAGCTGTTTTTT
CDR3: CSVCTGGSYDGELFF

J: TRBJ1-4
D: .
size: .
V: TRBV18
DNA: TGTGCCAGCTCATCAGCAACTAATGAAAAACTGTTTTTT
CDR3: CASSSATNEKLFF

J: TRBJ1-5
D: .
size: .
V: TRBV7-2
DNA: TGTGCCAGCAGCTTAGAGCCCGGGCAGCCCCAGCATTTT
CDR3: CASSLEPGQPQHF

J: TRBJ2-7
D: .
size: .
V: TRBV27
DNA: TGTGCCACCCGGTTAGGAGGCTCCTACGAGCAGTACTTC
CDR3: CATRLGGSYEQYF

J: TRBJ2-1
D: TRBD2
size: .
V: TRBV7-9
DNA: TGTGCCAGCAGCTTAGGACTAGCGGGAGGGGATGAGCAGTTCTTC
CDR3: CASSLGLAGGDEQFF

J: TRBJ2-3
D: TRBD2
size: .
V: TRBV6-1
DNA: TGTGCCAGCAGTGAAGAAGCGGGGAGCACAGATACGCAGTATTTT
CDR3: CASSEEAGSTDTQYF

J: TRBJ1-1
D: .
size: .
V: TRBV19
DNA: TGTGCCAGTAGTATTCTGAGTACCACTGAAGCTTTCTTT
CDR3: CASSILSTTEAFF

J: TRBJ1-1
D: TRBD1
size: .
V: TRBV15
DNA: TGTGCCACCAGCCCAATACAGGGGAACTCGAACACTGAAGCTTTCTTT
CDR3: CATSPIQGNSNTEAFF

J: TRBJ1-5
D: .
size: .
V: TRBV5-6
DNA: TGTGCCAGCAGCTTAGGGGGTCTCGGTCAGCCCCAGCATTTT
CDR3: CASSLGGLGQPQHF

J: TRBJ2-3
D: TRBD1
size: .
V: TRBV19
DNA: TGTGCCAGTTCGGACAGGGGGCTTGGAGATACGCAGTATTTT
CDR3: CASSDRGLGDTQYF

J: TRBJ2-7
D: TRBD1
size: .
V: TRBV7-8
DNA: TGTGCCAGCAGTCCAGGGGGCTACGAGCAGTACTTC
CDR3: CASSPGGYEQYF

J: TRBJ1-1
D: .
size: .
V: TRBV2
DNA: TGTGCCAGCTACAGGGTAGGCACTGAAGCTTTCTTT
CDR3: CASYRVGTEAFF

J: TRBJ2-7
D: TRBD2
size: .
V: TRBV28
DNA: TGTGCCAGCAGTGCAACTAGCGGGAGTTCACGCGAGCAGTACTTC
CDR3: CASSATSGSSREQYF

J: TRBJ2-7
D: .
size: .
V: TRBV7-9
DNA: TGTGCCAGCAGCTTAGGCGCGGGACACATCTACGAGCAGTACTTC
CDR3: CASSLGAGHIYEQYF

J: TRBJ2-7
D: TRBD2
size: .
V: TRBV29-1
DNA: TGCAGCGTTGAAGGTCCAATAGCGGGACCGCTAGGCGAGCAGTACTTC
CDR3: CSVEGPIAGPLGEQYF

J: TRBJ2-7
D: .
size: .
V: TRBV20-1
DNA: TGCAGTGCTAGCCCAGGGTACGAGCAGTACTTC
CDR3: CSASPGYEQYF

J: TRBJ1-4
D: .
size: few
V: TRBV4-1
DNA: TGCGCCAGCAGCCAAGATTATGCGAGGGTTAGTGAAAAACTGTTTTTT
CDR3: CASSQDYARVSEKLFF

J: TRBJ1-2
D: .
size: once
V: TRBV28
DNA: TGTGCCAGCAGTTTTCAGGGTGTTGGATATGGCTACACCTTC
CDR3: CASSFQGVGYGYTF

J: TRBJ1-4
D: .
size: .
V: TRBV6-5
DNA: TGTGCCAGCAGAAGGGGACGTAATGAAAAACTGTTTTTT
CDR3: CASRRGRNEKLFF

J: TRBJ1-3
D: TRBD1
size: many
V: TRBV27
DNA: TGTGCCAGGGGAAGAACAGGGGTCCAATCTGGAAACACCATATATTTT
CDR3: CARGRTGVQSGNTIYF

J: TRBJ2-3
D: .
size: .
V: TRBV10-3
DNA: TGTGCCATCAGTGGGACTAGCACAGATACGCAGTATTTT
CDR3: CAISGTSTDTQYF

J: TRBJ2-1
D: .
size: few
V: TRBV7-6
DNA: TGTGCCAGCGCCCCGACCTCGAGCTCCTACAATGAGCAGTTCTTC
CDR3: CASAPTSSSYNEQFF

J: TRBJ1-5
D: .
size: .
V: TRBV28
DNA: TGTGCCAGCAGCCGGGGGGGACCCAGCAATCAGCCCCAGCATTTT
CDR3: CASSRGGPSNQPQHF

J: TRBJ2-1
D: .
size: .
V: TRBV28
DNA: TGTGCCAGCAGTTTAGGAGGTAGGGCGGGTGAGCAGTTCTTC
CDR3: CASSLGGRAGEQFF

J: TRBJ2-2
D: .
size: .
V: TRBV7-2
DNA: TGTGCCAGCAGCTATCTAGCCGGGGAGCTGTTTTTT
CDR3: CASSYLAGELFF

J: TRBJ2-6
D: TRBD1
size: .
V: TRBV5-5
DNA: TGTGCCAGCAGCTTGGTTTTAGGGACAGGTCCATTCTCTGGGGCCAACGTCCTGACTTTC
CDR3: CASSLVLGTGPFSGANVLTF

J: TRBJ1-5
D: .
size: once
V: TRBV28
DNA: TGTGCCAGCAGGGGACTCCCCTCTCAGCCCCAGCATTTT
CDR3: CASRGLPSQPQHF

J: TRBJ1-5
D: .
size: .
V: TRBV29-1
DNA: TGCAGCGTCTCGGGGGGGGACAATCAGCCCCAGCATTTT
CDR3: CSVSGGDNQPQHF

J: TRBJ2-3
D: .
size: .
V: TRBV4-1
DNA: TGCGCCAGCAGCCAAGAAGGCCCGGTCACAGATACGCAGTATTTT
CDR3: CASSQEGPVTDTQYF

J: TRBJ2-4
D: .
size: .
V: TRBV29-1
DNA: TGCAGCGTTGAAACGGGGGGCGTCGGAAACATTCAGTACTTC
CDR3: CSVETGGVGNIQYF

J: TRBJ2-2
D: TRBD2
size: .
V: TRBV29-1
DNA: TGCAGCGTTGGGGAGGGACTAGCGGGAAACACCGGGGAGCTGTTTTTT
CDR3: CSVGEGLAGNTGELFF

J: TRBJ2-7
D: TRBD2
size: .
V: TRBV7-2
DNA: TGTGCCAGCAGCTTTAGCGGGAGCCCCAACTACGAGCAGTACTTC
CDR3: CASSFSGSPNYEQYF

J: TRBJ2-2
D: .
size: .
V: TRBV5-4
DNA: TGTGCCAGCAGCCCCGGGGGTCGAGGGGAGCTGTTTTTT
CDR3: CASSPGGRGELFF

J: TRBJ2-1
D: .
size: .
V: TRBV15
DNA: TGTGCCACCAGCAGAGATATTGCCGGGACAAATGAGCAGTTCTTC
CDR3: CATSRDIAGTNEQFF

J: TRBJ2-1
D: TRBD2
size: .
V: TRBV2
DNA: TGTGCCAGCAGTGAATTATTGACTAGCGGGAGATACTCCTACAATGAGCAGTTCTTC
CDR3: CASSELLTSGRYSYNEQFF

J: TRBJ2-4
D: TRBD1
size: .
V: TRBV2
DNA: TGTGCCAGCAGTCTCCAGGGGGCAGTAAACATTCAGTACTTC
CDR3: CASSLQGAVNIQYF

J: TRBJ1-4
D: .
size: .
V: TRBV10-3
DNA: TGTGCCATCAGTGCAGGGTCTAATGAAAAACTGTTTTTT
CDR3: CAISAGSNEKLFF

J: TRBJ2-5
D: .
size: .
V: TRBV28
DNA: TGTGCCAGCAGTTTCCAGGGTAGGGGTAGAGAGACCCAGTACTTC
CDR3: CASSFQGRGRETQYF

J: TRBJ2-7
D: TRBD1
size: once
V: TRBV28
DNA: TGTGCCAGCTCAGGGGGCGCCCCCGGCTACGAGCAGTACTTC
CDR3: CASSGGAPGYEQYF

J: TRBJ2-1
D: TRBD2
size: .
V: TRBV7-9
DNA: TGTGCCAGCAGACCTGGACTAGCGGGAGGACAGATCTACAATGAGCAGTTCTTC
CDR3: CASRPGLAGGQIYNEQFF

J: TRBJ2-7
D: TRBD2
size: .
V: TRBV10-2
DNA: TGCGCCAGCAGGGCGGGGGAGGGCTGGGACTTCTACGAGCAGTACTTC
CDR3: CASRAGEGWDFYEQYF

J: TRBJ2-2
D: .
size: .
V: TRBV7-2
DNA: TGTGCCAGCAGCCGGGACACGAACACCGGGGAGCTGTTTTTT
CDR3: CASSRDTNTGELFF

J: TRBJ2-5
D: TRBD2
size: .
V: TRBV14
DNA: TGTGCCAGCAGCCCGGGGGGGGAGACCCAGTACTTC
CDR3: CASSPGGETQYF

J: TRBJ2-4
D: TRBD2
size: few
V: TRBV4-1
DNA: TGCGCCAGCAGCCAAGGGTTAAGGCTAGCGGGAAAACCCGGCAAAAACATTCAGTACTTC
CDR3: CASSQGLRLAGKPGKNIQYF